The entry below describes one T cell receptor (beta chain). Which antigen it targets is not known. Base qualities were left out, and no much larger clone turns up one base away. This sample was taken from a study of T-cell reconstitution after alpha-beta-depleted transplantation in children (dated by TCRdb to 2016 to 2017). For the wider study: The study quantitatively tracked T-cell immune reconstitution after TCRalphabeta/CD19-depleted allogeneic hematopoietic cell transplantation in children using TCR repertoire profiling. The study at large found these results: In some patients, the high TCRbeta diversity seen at day 60 was put down to recipient T cells and intrathymic progenitors that had survived conditioning. Hyperexpanded clone frequencies declined over subsequent months; after one year, T-cell counts and TCRbeta diversity were mostly attributed to newly produced T cells. The apparently early alphabetaT-cell count recovery about two months after transplant was reportedly dependent on only several hundred rapidly expanded clones derived from non-depleted graft cells.

Trimming takes 0 bases from V and 0 bases from J, and the germline ends sit 6 bases apart. The CDR3 covers 14 residues, taking in both the cysteine and the phenylalanine. The kept DNA is CDR3 alone, 42 bases in frame from the first base. The CDR1 and CDR2 encoded by the germline V gene (reference sequence) are DFQATT and SNEGSKA. According to the study, the label for this sample's treatment or condition signals: allogeneic hematopoietic cell transplantation with graft depleted of TCRalphabeta T cells and CD19 B cells. The children who served as transplant recipients had been given grafts of TCRalphabeta/CD19-depleted allogeneic hematopoietic cells. Library preparation was by PCR. TCRdb shows the sequencer as Illumina HiSeq 2500. TCR libraries were prepared with molecular barcoding, using unique molecular identifiers to normalize TCRbeta repertoire quantification. TCRdb ran its own pipeline on the public reads, namely fastp trimming at Q25 and MiXCR clone calling, and kept in-frame beta chains. All rows with the same CDR3 protein become a single entry with the most common DNA and genes. The sample table records approximately 120,000 distinct CDR3 sequences; about 9.6% of these occur just once. Approximately 25% of the sample lies in the top ten.

The specimen was PBMCs, mostly from graft donor cells, collected 180 days after TCRalphabeta/CD19-depleted stem cell transplant. This chain joins TRBV20-1 to TRBJ2-1; TRBD2 is perhaps the D gene, given 5 matching bases. This clonotype was obtained from a girl in the first two years of life who had a stem cell transplant for combined immunodeficiency, so the T cells may come from the graft donor. The CDR3 is CSARDSASYNEQFF. In nucleotide form, the sequence is TGCAGTGCTAGAGATAGCGCCTCCTACAATGAGCAGTTCTTC.